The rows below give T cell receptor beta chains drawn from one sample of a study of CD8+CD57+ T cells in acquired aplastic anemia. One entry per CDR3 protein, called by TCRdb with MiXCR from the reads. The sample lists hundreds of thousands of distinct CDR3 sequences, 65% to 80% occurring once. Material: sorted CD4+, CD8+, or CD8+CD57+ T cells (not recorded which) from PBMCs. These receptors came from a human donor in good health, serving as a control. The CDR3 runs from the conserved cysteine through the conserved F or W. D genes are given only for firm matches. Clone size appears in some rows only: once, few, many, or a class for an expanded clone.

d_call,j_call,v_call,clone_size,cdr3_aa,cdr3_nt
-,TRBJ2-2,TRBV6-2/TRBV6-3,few,CASSLSRTTGELFF,TGTGCCAGCTCCCTATCTCGGACCACCGGGGAGCTGTTTTTT
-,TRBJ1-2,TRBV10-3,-,CAIGERGGRYGYTF,TGTGCCATCGGTGAACGCGGCGGGCGCTATGGCTACACCTTC
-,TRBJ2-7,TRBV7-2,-,CASSLGRQETQYFQYF,TGTGCCAGCAGCTTAGGTCGGCAAGAGACCCAGTACTTCCAGTACTTC
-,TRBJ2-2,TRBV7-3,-,CASSFKQTGELFF,TGTGCCAGCAGCTTTAAACAGACCGGGGAACTGTTTTTT
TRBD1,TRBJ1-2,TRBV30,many,CAWARLGQALYGYTF,TGTGCCTGGGCGAGATTGGGACAGGCGTTATATGGCTACACCTTC
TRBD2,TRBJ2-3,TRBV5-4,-,CASSSQGLAVTDTQYF,TGTGCCAGCAGCTCACAAGGCCTAGCGGTCACAGATACGCAGTATTTT
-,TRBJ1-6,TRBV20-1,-,CSAVGPRPPLHF,TGCAGTGCGGTGGGACCTAGGCCGCCCCTCCACTTT
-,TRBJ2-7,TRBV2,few,CASSEQYF,TGTGCCAGCAGTGAGCAGTACTTC
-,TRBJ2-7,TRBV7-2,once,CASSASGKPEAHFF,TGTGCCAGCAGCGCATCGGGCAAGCCTGAAGCTCACTTCTTC
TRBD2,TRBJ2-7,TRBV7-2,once,CASSSEPTSIYEQYF,TGTGCCAGCAGCTCAGAGCCGACTAGCATCTACGAGCAGTACTTC
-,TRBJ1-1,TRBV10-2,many,CASSGLTEAFF,TGCGCCAGCAGTGGGTTAACTGAAGCTTTCTTT
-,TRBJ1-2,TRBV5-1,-,CASSVNSGRDGYTF,TGCGCCAGCAGCGTCAATTCAGGGAGGGATGGCTACACCTTC
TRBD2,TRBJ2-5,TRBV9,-,CASSGDGGVFESQYF,TGTGCCAGCAGCGGAGACGGGGGGGTTTTTGAGAGTCAGTACTTC
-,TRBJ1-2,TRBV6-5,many,CASRFHGVGGYTF,TGTGCCAGCAGATTTCACGGGGTGGGTGGCTACACCTTC
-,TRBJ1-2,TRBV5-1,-,CASGGGRRLSGGGYTF,TGCGCCAGCGGCGGAGGGCGCAGATTAAGTGGTGGTGGCTACACCTTC
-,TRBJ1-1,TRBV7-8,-,CASSMTTGMNTEAFF,TGTGCCAGCAGCATGACGACAGGCATGAACACTGAAGCTTTCTTT
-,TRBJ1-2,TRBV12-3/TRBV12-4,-,CASSFGRENYGYTF,TGTGCCAGCAGTTTCGGCAGGGAGAACTATGGCTACACCTTC
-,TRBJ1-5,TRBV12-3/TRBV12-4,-,CASSFAGLGNQPQHF,TGTGCCAGCAGTTTTGCAGGGCTGGGCAATCAGCCCCAGCATTTT
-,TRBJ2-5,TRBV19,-,CASSSTGGRRETQYF,TGTGCCAGTAGTTCAACCGGGGGGCGTAGGGAGACCCAGTACTTC
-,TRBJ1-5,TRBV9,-,CASSVSTGVYEHQHF,TGTGCCAGCAGCGTGTCGACAGGCGTCTACGAGCACCAGCATTTT
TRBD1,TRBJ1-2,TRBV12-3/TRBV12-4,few,CATSSRQGLNYGYTF,TGTGCCACCAGTAGCCGACAGGGCCTGAACTATGGCTACACCTTC
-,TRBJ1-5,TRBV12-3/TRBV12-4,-,CASSPDLNQPQHF,TGTGCCAGCAGTCCAGATCTCAATCAGCCCCAGCATTTT
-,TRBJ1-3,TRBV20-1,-,CSASLSSRNTIYF,TGCAGTGCTAGTCTTAGCAGTAGAAACACCATATATTTT
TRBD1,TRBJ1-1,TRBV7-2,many,CASSPGTVPTEAFF,TGTGCCAGCAGCCCCGGGACAGTACCTACTGAAGCTTTCTTT
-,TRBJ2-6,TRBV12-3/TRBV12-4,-,CASNPGGRLAGANVLTF,TGCGCCAGCAACCCCGGAGGGAGACTCGCAGGGGCCAACGTCCTGACTTTC
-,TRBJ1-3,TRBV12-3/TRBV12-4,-,CATSGGPPGAAGNTIYF,TGTGCCACCAGTGGAGGACCCCCGGGGGCGGCTGGAAACACCATATATTTT
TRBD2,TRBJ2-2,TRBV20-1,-,CSARIAGGGTGELFF,TGCAGTGCTAGAATAGCGGGAGGAGGGACCGGGGAGCTGTTTTTT
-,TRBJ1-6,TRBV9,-,CASSGGQILWETHF,TGTGCCAGCAGCGGAGGACAAATTCTCTGGGAGACCCACTTT
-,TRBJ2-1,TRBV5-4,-,CASSHDLTNEQFF,TGTGCCAGCAGCCACGACCTAACCAATGAGCAGTTCTTC
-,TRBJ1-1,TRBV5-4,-,CANSRGVENTEAFF,TGTGCCAATTCTCGGGGGGTGGAGAACACTGAAGCTTTCTTT
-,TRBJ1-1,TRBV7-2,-,CASSFYPSGGGNTEAFF,TGTGCCAGCAGCTTTTACCCCTCGGGGGGAGGGAACACTGAAGCTTTCTTT
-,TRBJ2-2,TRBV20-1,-,CSGGATDCGELFF,TGCAGCGGGGGAGCGACGGATTGCGGGGAGCTGTTTTTT
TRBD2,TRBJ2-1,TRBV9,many,CASSGEAGDLLYNEQFF,TGTGCCAGCAGCGGAGAGGCGGGGGACCTCCTATACAATGAGCAGTTCTTC
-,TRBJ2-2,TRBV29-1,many,CSVEDNPNSNTGELFF,TGCAGCGTTGAAGATAACCCGAACTCGAACACCGGGGAGCTGTTTTTT
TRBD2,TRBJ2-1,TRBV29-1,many,CSVSVSGGFNEQFF,TGCAGCGTCTCGGTTAGCGGGGGCTTTAATGAGCAGTTCTTC
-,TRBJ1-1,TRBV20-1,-,CSASVTNGAF,TGCAGTGCTAGTGTAACTAACGGGGCTTTT
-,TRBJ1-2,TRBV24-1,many,CATSDFTTNYGYTF,TGTGCCACCAGTGATTTTACTACTAACTATGGCTACACCTTC
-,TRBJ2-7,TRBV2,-,CASTWGGQDNYEHTF,TGTGCCAGCACATGGGGGGGACAGGACAACTATGAGCACACCTTC
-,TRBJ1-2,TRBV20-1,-,CSARDNRDYGYTF,TGCAGTGCTAGAGATAACAGGGACTATGGCTACACCTTC
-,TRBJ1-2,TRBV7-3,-,CASSRDTGNYGYTF,TGTGCCAGCAGCCGGGACACAGGGAACTATGGCTACACCTTC
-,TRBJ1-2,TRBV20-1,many,CSARDVRDAYGYTF,TGCAGTGCTAGAGATGTCAGGGACGCCTATGGCTACACCTTC